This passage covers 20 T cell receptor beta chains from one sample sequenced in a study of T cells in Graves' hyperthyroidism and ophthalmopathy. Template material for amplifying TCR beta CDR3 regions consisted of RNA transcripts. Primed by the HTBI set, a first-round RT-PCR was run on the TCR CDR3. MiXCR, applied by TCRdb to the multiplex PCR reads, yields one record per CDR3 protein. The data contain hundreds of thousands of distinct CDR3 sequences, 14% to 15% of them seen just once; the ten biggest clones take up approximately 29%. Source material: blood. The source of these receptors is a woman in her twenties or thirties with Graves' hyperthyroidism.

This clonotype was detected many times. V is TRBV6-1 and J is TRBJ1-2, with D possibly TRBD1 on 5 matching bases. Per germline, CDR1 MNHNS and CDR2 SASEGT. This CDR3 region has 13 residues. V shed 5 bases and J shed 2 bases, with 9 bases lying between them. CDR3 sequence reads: CASSMDKNYGYTF. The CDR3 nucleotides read TGTGCCAGCAGTATGGACAAGAACTATGGCTACACCTTC.

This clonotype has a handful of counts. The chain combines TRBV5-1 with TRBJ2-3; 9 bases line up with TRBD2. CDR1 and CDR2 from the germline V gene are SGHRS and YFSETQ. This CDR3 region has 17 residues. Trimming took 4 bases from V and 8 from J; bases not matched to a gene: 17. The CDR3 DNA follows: TGCGCCAGCAGCGACCTGTTGGCGGGAGGGTCTTTGGGTACGCAGTATTTT. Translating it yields CASSDLLAGGSLGTQYF. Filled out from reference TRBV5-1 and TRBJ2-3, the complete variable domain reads KAGVTQTPRYLIKTRGQQVTLSCSPISGHRSVSWYQQTPGQGLQFLFEYFSETQRNKGNFPGRFSGRQFSNSRSEMNVSTLELGDSALYLCASSDLLAGGSLGTQYFGPGTRLTVL.

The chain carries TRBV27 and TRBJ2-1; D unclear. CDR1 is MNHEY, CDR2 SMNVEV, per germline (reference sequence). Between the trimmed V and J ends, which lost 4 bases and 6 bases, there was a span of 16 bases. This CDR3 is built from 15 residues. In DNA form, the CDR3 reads TGTGCCAGCAGTTACCTTGGGTCCTACCTCAATGAGCAGTTCTTC. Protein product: CASSYLGSYLNEQFF.

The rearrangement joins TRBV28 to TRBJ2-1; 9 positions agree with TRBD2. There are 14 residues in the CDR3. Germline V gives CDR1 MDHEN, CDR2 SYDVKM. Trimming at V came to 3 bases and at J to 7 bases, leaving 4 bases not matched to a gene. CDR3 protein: CASSLWLAGNEQFF. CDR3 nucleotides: TGTGCCAGCAGTTTGTGGCTAGCGGGGAATGAGCAGTTCTTC.

In DNA form, the CDR3 reads TGTGCCAGCAGCTTAGGGACAGGACCCAGTGAAGCTTTCTTT. Its translation: CASSLGTGPSEAFF. This rearrangement joins TRBV7-9 to TRBJ1-1; 7 bases match TRBD1. Per germline, CDR1 SEHNR and CDR2 FQNEAQ (reference sequence). The CDR3 is 14 residues long. V was pared by 1 base and J by 7 bases, with 6 bases of the junction left unmatched.

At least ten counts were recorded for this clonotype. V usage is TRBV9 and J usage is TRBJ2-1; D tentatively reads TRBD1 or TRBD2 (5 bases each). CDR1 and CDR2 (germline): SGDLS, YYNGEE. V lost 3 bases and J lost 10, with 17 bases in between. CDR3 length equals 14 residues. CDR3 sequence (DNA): TGTGCCAGCAGCGGAGGGGCCGTGAGTAGCGAGCAGTTCTTC. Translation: CASSGGAVSSEQFF.

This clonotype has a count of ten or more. CDR3 residues: CASSPRTGADTQYF. The CDR3 DNA reads TGCGCCAGCAGTCCCCGTACAGGGGCAGATACGCAGTATTTT. The V call is TRBV5-1, the J call TRBJ2-3; TRBD1 aligns across 7 bases. This CDR3 contains 14 residues. The V segment lost 5 bases and the J segment 4 bases; nucleotides outside the gene matches: 7. Germline V gene data show CDR1 as SGHRS and CDR2 as YFSETQ.

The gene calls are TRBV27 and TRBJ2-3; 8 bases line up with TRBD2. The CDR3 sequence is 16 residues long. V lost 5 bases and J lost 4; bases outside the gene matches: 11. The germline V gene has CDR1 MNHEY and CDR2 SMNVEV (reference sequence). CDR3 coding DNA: TGTGCCAGCAGTCCCCGTCCGGGACTAGACTCAGATACGCAGTATTTT. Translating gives CASSPRPGLDSDTQYF.

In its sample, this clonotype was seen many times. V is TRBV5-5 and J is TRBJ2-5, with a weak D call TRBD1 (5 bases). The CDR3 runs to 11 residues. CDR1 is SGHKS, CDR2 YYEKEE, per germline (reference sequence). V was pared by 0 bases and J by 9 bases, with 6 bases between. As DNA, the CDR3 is TGTGCCAGCAGCTTGGAGGGGCCCCAGTACTTC. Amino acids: CASSLEGPQYF.

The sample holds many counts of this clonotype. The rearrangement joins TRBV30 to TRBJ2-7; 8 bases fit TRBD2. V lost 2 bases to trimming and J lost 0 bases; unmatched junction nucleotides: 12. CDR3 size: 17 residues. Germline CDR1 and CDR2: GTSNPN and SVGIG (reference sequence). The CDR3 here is CAWSTAGVLRSSYEQYF. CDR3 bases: TGTGCCTGGAGTACAGCGGGAGTACTAAGGAGCTCCTACGAGCAGTACTTC.

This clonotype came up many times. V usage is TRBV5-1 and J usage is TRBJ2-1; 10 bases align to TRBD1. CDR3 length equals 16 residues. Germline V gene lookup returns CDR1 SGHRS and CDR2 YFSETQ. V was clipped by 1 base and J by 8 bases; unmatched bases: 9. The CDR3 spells CASSLRGTGDQHEQFF. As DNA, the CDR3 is TGCGCCAGCAGCTTGCGGGGGACAGGGGATCAGCATGAGCAGTTCTTC. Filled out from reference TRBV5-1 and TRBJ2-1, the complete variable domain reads KAGVTQTPRYLIKTRGQQVTLSCSPISGHRSVSWYQQTPGQGLQFLFEYFSETQRNKGNFPGRFSGRQFSNSRSEMNVSTLELGDSALYLCASSLRGTGDQHEQFFGPGTRLTVL.

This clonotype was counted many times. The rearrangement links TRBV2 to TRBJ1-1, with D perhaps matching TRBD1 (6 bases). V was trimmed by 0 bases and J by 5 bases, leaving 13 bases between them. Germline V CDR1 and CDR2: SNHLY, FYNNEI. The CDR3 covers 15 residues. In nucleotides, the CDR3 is TGTGCCAGCAGTGAAGCTCGGTGGGGGCAGACTGAAGCTTTCTTT. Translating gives CASSEARWGQTEAFF.

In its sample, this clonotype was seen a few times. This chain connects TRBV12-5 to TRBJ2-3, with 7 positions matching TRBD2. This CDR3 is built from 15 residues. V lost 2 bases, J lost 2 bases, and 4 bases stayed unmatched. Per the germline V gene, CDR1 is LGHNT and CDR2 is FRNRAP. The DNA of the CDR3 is TGTGCTAGTGGTTTGAGTCAGCGGGACACAGATACGCAGTATTTT. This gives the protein CASGLSQRDTDTQYF.

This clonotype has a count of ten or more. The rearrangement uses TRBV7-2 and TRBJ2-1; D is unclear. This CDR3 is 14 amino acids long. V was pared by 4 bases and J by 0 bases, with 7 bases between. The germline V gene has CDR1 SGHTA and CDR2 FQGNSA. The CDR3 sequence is CASSSEFSYNEQFF. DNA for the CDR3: TGTGCCAGCAGCTCTGAATTCTCCTACAATGAGCAGTTCTTC.

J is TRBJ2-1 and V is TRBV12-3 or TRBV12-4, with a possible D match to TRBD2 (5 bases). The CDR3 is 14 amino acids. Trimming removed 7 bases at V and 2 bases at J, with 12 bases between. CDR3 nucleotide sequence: TGTGCCAGCAATGACTACCCGACCTACAATGAGCAGTTCTTC. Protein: CASNDYPTYNEQFF.

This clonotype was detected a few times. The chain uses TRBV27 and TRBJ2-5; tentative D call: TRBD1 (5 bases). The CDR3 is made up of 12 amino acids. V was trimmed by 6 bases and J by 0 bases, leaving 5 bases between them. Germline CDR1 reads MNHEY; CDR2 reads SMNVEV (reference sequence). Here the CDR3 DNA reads TGTGCCAGCAGAGGGGACCAAGAGACCCAGTACTTC. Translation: CASRGDQETQYF.

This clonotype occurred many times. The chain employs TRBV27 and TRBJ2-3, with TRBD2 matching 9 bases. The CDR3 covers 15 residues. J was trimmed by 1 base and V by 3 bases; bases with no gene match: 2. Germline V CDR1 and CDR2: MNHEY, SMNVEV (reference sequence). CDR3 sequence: CASSFKREGTDTQYF. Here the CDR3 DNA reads TGTGCCAGCAGTTTTAAGCGGGAGGGCACAGATACGCAGTATTTT.

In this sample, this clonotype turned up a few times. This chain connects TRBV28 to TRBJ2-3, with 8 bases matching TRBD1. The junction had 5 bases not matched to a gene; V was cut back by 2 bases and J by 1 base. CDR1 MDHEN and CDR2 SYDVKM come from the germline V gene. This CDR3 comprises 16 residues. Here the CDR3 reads CASSLGQGEGTDTQYF. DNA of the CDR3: TGTGCCAGCAGTTTAGGACAGGGTGAAGGCACAGATACGCAGTATTTT. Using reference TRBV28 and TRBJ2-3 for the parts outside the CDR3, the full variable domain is DVKVTQSSRYLVKRTGEKVFLECVQDMDHENMFWYRQDPGLGLRLIYFSYDVKMKEKGDIPEGYSVSREKKERFSLILESASTNQTSMYLCASSLGQGEGTDTQYFGPGTRLTVL.

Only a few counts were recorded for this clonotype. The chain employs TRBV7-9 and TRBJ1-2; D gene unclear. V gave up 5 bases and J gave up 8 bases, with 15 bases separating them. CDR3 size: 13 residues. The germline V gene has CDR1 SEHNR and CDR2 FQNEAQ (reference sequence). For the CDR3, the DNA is TGTGCCAGCAGCCCCCGCCTTGGTGACGGCTACACCTTC. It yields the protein CASSPRLGDGYTF.

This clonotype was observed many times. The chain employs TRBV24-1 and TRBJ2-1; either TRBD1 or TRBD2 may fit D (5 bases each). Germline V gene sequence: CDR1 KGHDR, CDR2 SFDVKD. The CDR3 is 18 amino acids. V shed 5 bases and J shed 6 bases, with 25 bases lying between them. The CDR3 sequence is CATSGPGNSDWDVNEQFF. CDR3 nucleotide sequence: TGTGCCACCAGTGGCCCGGGTAATAGCGACTGGGACGTCAATGAGCAGTTCTTC.